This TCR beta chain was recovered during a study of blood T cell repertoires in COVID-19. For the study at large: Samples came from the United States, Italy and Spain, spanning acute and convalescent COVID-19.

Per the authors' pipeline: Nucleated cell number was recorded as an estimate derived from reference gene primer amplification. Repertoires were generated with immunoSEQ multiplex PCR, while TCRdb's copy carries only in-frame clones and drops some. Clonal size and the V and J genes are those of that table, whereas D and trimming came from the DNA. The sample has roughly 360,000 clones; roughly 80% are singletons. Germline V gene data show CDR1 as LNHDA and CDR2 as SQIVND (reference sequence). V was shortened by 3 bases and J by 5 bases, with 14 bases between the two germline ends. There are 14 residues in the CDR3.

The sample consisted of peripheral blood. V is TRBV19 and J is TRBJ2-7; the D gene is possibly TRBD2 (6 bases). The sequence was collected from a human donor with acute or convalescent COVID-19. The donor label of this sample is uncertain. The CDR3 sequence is CASSIVGGSDEQYF. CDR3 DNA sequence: TGTGCCAGTAGTATTGTAGGAGGGTCCGACGAGCAGTACTTC.